This T cell receptor beta chain was identified during a study of cytomegalovirus exposure and HLA in healthy donors. Use of 60 Vbeta and 13 Jbeta primers characterized the PCR. Produced via immunoSEQ multiplex PCR; TCRdb's table is partial and in-frame only. The sample consists of over 150,000 clones, around 80% of them appearing once. A few counts support this clone. Its cognate antigen is unknown. Germline loops: CDR1 SGHDT, CDR2 YYEEEE. This CDR3 comprises 14 residues. Trimming cost V 4 bases and J 1 base, with 11 bases left between them. Study outcomes and limitations: The productive fraction for most TCR beta V segments was about 87% or about 30% in an earlier analysis. It was about 180 TCR beta chains that were listed as cytomegalovirus-associated.

Material for sequencing was PBMCs. This sequence joins TRBV5-6 and TRBJ1-1; maybe TRBD1 (5 bases). The receptor was isolated from a man aged 25 to 40 in good health and CMV-seronegative. The CDR3 bases are TGTGCCAGCAGCCCGACAGTCCAGAACACTGAAGCTTTCTTT. This encodes CASSPTVQNTEAFF.